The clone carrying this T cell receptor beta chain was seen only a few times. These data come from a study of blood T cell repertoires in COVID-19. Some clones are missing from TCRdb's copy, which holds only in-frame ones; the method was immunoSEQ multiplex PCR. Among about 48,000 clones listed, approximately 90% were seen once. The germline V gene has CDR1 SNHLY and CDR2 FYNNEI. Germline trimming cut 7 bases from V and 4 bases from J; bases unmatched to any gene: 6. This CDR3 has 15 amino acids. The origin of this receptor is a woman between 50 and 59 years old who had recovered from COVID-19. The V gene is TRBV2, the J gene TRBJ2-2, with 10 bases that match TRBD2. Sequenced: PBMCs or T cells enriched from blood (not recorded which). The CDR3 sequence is CASIGASGSTGELFF. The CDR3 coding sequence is TGTGCCAGCATAGGGGCTAGCGGGAGCACCGGGGAGCTGTTTTTT.